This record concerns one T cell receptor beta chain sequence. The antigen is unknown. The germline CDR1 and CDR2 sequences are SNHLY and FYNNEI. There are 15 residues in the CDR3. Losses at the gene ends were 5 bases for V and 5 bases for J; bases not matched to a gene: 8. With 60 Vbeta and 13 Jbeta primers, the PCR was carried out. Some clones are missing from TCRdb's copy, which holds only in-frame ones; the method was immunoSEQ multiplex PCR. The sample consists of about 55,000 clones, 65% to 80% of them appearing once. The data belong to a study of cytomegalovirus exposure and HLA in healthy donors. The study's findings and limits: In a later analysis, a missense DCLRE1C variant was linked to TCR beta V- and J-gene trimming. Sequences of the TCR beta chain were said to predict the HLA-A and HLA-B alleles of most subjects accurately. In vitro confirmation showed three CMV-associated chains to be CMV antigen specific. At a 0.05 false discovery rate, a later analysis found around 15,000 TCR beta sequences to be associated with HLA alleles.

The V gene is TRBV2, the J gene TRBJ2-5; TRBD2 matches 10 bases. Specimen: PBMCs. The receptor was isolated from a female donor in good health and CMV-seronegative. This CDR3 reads CASSPSGGAGETQYF. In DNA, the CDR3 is TGTGCCAGCAGTCCGAGCGGGGGGGCCGGGGAGACCCAGTACTTC.